The 5 T cell receptor beta chains presented below share a single source sample, sequenced in a study of blood T cell repertoires in COVID-19. TCRdb's table, derived via immunoSEQ multiplex PCR, lists solely in-frame clones and lacks some. In the table there are around 300,000 clones, 88% of which are singletons. The sequencing input was PBMCs or T cells enriched from blood (not recorded which). The receptors were sampled from a woman in her forties or fifties who had recovered from COVID-19.

This chain uses TRBV19 with TRBJ2-1; 9 bases align to TRBD1. Germline CDR1 is LNHDA and CDR2 is SQIVND (reference sequence). Trimming removed 9 bases from V and 1 base from J; junction bases left unmatched: 13. The CDR3 length is 17 residues. The CDR3 region has the DNA TGTGCCAGCACGGGACAGGGAACGCGCCGGTCCTACAATGAGCAGTTCTTC. Translated, it gives CASTGQGTRRSYNEQFF. Supplemented by reference TRBV19 and TRBJ2-1, the full variable domain reads DGGITQSPKYLFRKEGQNVTLSCEQNLNHDAMYWYRQDPGQGLRLIYYSQIVNDFQKGDIAEGYSVSREKKESFPLTVTSAQKNPTAFYLCASTGQGTRRSYNEQFFGPGTRLTVL.

The chain uses TRBV15 and TRBJ1-4, with D hard to call. Trimming removed 2 bases at V and 11 bases at J, with 15 bases between. The CDR3 loop spans 14 amino acids. Germline V gives CDR1 LNHNV, CDR2 YYDKDF (reference sequence). This chain's CDR3 is CATSRILPGAKLFF. The CDR3 bases are TGTGCCACCAGCAGAATTCTCCCGGGTGCGAAACTGTTTTTT.

The CDR3 region has the DNA TGTGCCACCAGCAGAGACAGGGTCGGGGCCAACGTCCTGACTTTC. Protein sequence: CATSRDRVGANVLTF. J is TRBJ2-6 and V is TRBV15; a possible D gene is TRBD1 (5 bases). Trimming pared 0 bases from V and 4 bases from J, leaving 7 bases between. Germline V gene data show CDR1 as LNHNV and CDR2 as YYDKDF (reference sequence). This CDR3 region has 15 residues.

CDR3 protein: CASSEPWGGGETQYF. The CDR3 DNA is TGCGCCAGCAGTGAGCCATGGGGGGGTGGGGAGACCCAGTACTTC. This sequence joins TRBV10-2 and TRBJ2-5; TRBD2 agrees at 7 bases. Losses at the gene ends were 2 bases for V and 5 bases for J; bases not matched to a gene: 8. The CDR3 totals 15 residues. CDR1 is WSHSY and CDR2 is SAAADI in the germline V gene.

This chain links TRBV27 with TRBJ1-1; no definite D call. V lost 6 bases, J lost 0 bases, and 8 bases lay in between. Germline V CDR1 and CDR2: MNHEY, SMNVEV (reference sequence). The length of the CDR3 is 13 residues. The CDR3 sequence is CASSRGLNTEAFF. CDR3 nucleotides: TGTGCCAGCAGCCGAGGGTTGAACACTGAAGCTTTCTTT.